This is a list of T cell receptor beta chains from one sample in a study of blood T cell repertoires in COVID-19. TCRdb's table, derived via immunoSEQ multiplex PCR, lists solely in-frame clones and lacks some. The top ten clones hold 17% of a sample with more than 100,000 clones, 89% of them seen once. Sequencing used peripheral blood. These receptors were taken from a woman aged 80 or over in a cohort sampled during active COVID-19. Both conserved end residues are part of each CDR3. D genes are given only for firm matches. Expanded clones are given a class, and other clones once, few, many or no size at all.

size,D,V,J,DNA,CDR3
NA,NA,TRBV27,TRBJ2-7,TGTGCCAGCAGTTTATGGGGCAGGGGGGCCGAGCAGTACTTC,CASSLWGRGAEQYF
NA,TRBD2,TRBV18,TRBJ2-3,TGTGCCAGCTCGCGACTAGCGGGGGGAGCTGGGACAGATACGCAGTATTTT,CASSRLAGGAGTDTQYF
NA,NA,TRBV6-6,TRBJ2-5,TGTGCCAGCAGCAGTCAAGAGACCCAGTACTTC,CASSSQETQYF
NA,TRBD2,TRBV6-1,TRBJ2-1,TGTGCCAGCAGTGAATTAGCGGGGGCTTACAATGAGCAGTTCTTC,CASSELAGAYNEQFF
once,TRBD2,TRBV28,TRBJ2-7,TGTGCCAGCAGTTTGTCCGGCTGGGTAGCGGGGGGGCTTACCTACGAGCAGTACTTC,CASSLSGWVAGGLTYEQYF
NA,TRBD2,TRBV7-7,TRBJ2-1,TGTGCTAGCAGTAAATTGACTAGCGGGGAGTACAATGAGCAGTTCTTC,CASSKLTSGEYNEQFF
once,NA,TRBV19,TRBJ1-5,TGTGCCAGTAGAGACAACAGGTTAACTCACCAGCCCCAGCATTTT,CASRDNRLTHQPQHF
NA,NA,TRBV3-1/TRBV3-2,TRBJ2-2,TGTGCCAGCTTCCACCGACAGAACGGCCGCACCGGGGAGCTGTTTTTT,CASFHRQNGRTGELFF
NA,TRBD2,TRBV18,TRBJ2-1,TGTGCCAGCTCAGGTTGGACTAGCGGGCTTTACAATGAGCAGTTCTTC,CASSGWTSGLYNEQFF
NA,TRBD1,TRBV6-5,TRBJ1-1,TGTGCCAGCAGGGGGGACAGGGGATGGAACACTGAAGCTTTCTTT,CASRGDRGWNTEAFF
once,TRBD1,TRBV3-1/TRBV3-2,TRBJ1-2,TGTGCCAGCAGGAACGACAGGGGTAGTGGCTACACCTTC,CASRNDRGSGYTF
NA,NA,TRBV6-1,TRBJ1-5,TGTGCCAGCAGTGAAGCGCGTTACAATCAGCCCCAGCATTTT,CASSEARYNQPQHF
NA,NA,TRBV28,TRBJ1-2,TGTGCCAGCAGTTTATTGGGCAGGGTCGGCTACACCTTC,CASSLLGRVGYTF
NA,NA,TRBV3-1/TRBV3-2,TRBJ2-3,TGTGCCAGCAACGGCGGACAGGATACGCAGTATTTT,CASNGGQDTQYF
once,TRBD1,TRBV5-1,TRBJ2-1,TGCGCCAGCAGCCCAAGGACAGGTTACAATGAGCAGTTCTTC,CASSPRTGYNEQFF
NA,TRBD2,TRBV28,TRBJ2-1,TGTGCCAGCTGGGGGGGATACAATGAGCAGTTCTTC,CASWGGYNEQFF
once,NA,TRBV11-2,TRBJ2-2,TGTGCCAGCAGCTCGCAACTAGGGGGCACCGGGGAGCTGTTTTTT,CASSSQLGGTGELFF
NA,NA,TRBV6-4,TRBJ1-3,TGTGCCAGCAGTGACTCAGGGAGTTCGGACACCATATATTTT,CASSDSGSSDTIYF
NA,NA,TRBV6-5,TRBJ1-5,TGTGCCAGCAAAAGGGAGGGTTGGGATCAGCCCCAGCATTTT,CASKREGWDQPQHF
NA,NA,TRBV1,TRBJ2-1,TGCACCAGCAGCCCACTAGCGGGAGAAAACAATGAGCAGTTCTTC,CTSSPLAGENNEQFF
NA,NA,TRBV5-1,TRBJ2-6,TGCGCCAGCAGCTTGGACTCAGGGCTCGGGGCCAACGTCCTGACTTTC,CASSLDSGLGANVLTF
NA,NA,TRBV24-1,TRBJ2-5,TGTGCCACCAGTTACGGCGGCGAGACCCAGTACTTC,CATSYGGETQYF
NA,NA,TRBV5-1,TRBJ2-7,TGCGCCAGCAGCTTGGCCGGGGAACCTAGCTACGAGCAGTACTTC,CASSLAGEPSYEQYF
once,NA,TRBV20-1,TRBJ1-1,TGCAGTGCTAGAATAGACACTGAAGCTTTCTTT,CSARIDTEAFF
NA,TRBD1,TRBV4-2,TRBJ1-5,TGTGCCAGCAGCCCCGACAGGGGTGGCAATCAGCCCCAGCATTTT,CASSPDRGGNQPQHF
NA,TRBD1,TRBV5-6,TRBJ2-2,TGTGCCAGCAGTCGACAGGGGGCGAACACCGGGGAGCTGTTTTTT,CASSRQGANTGELFF
NA,NA,TRBV3-1/TRBV3-2,TRBJ1-4,TGTGCCAGCAGCCAAGGGGGGCGTCTCGCTAATGAAAAACTGTTTTTT,CASSQGGRLANEKLFF
NA,NA,TRBV24-1,TRBJ1-5,TGTGCCACCAGTGATGGCAGGGAGGGCAATCAGCCCCAGCATTTT,CATSDGREGNQPQHF
NA,TRBD1,TRBV7-8,TRBJ2-1,TGTGCCAGCAGCTTCGGGACAGGGTTCCATGAGCAGTTCTTC,CASSFGTGFHEQFF
NA,TRBD1,TRBV28,TRBJ2-7,TGTGCCAGCAGGGAGCTTGAGGGACAGGGAGGTTCCTACGAGCAGTACTTC,CASRELEGQGGSYEQYF
NA,TRBD2,TRBV6-5,TRBJ2-7,TGTGCCAGCAGCAGCGCTAGCGGGGGTTCATACGAGCAGTACTTC,CASSSASGGSYEQYF
NA,NA,TRBV10-3,TRBJ2-7,TGTGCCATCGGAGGACAGGGAGGGAACTACGAGCAGTACTTC,CAIGGQGGNYEQYF
NA,NA,TRBV21-1,TRBJ2-4,TGTGCCAGCAGCAAAGATCCTAGCGGTCAGCGGGGGGACATTCAGTACTTC,CASSKDPSGQRGDIQYF
NA,TRBD1,TRBV9,TRBJ1-3,TGTGCCAGCAGTCTGCGGACAGGAAGAGACACCATATATTTT,CASSLRTGRDTIYF
NA,TRBD2,TRBV27,TRBJ2-3,TGTGCCAGCAGTTCTAGACTAGCCCCGTCGAGTACGCAGTATTTT,CASSSRLAPSSTQYF
NA,NA,TRBV19,TRBJ1-2,TGTGCCAGTAGTACATCGGACAGCTTCTATGGCTACACCTTC,CASSTSDSFYGYTF
NA,TRBD1,TRBV27,TRBJ2-2,TGTGCCAGCAGTCGATTTTCCGGGACAGGGACCGGGGAGCTGTTTTTT,CASSRFSGTGTGELFF
NA,TRBD2,TRBV29-1,TRBJ2-7,TGCAGCGTTGAAGGGGTACGGACTAGCGGGGGAAGCTCCTACGAGCAGTACTTC,CSVEGVRTSGGSSYEQYF
NA,TRBD2,TRBV28,TRBJ2-5,TGTGCCAGCAGTTTTTTCGGGGGGGCTTCGGGCATCCAAAAGACCCAGTACTTC,CASSFFGGASGIQKTQYF
NA,TRBD1,TRBV28,TRBJ1-5,TGTGCCAGCAGACCAGGACAGGGCAATCAGCCCCAGCATTTT,CASRPGQGNQPQHF
NA,NA,TRBV19,TRBJ2-7,TGTGCCAGTAGAGGAGTTGGAGGCTCCTACGAGCAGTACTTC,CASRGVGGSYEQYF
NA,NA,TRBV6-5,TRBJ1-1,TGTGCCACCCAGACCAGGCCGAACACTGAAGCTTTCTTT,CATQTRPNTEAFF
few,TRBD1,TRBV7-2,TRBJ1-5,TGTGCCAGCAGCTTAGACAGGGGTCAGCCCCAGCATTTT,CASSLDRGQPQHF
NA,NA,TRBV21-1,TRBJ2-7,TGTGCCAGCAGCAGGTCTTCGGGGAACACCTACGAGCAGTACTTC,CASSRSSGNTYEQYF
NA,TRBD1,TRBV5-8,TRBJ1-5,TGTGCCAGCAACCAGGGGGGCAATCAGCCCCAGCATTTT,CASNQGGNQPQHF
NA,NA,TRBV15,TRBJ1-5,TGTGCCACCAGCAGAAGTCAGGGTGGTGATCAGCCCCAGCATTTT,CATSRSQGGDQPQHF
NA,TRBD2,TRBV3-1/TRBV3-2,TRBJ2-1,TGTGCCAGCAGCCCGTATCCTAGCGGGAGGAAGAATGAGCAGTTCTTC,CASSPYPSGRKNEQFF
NA,TRBD1,TRBV5-4,TRBJ2-1,TGTGCCAGCAGGGCGGGACAGGACCCCTACAATGAGCAGTTCTTC,CASRAGQDPYNEQFF
NA,NA,TRBV5-1,TRBJ2-3,TGCGCCAGCAGCTCTCAAGGAGGGGGGGTAGTAGATACGCAGTATTTT,CASSSQGGGVVDTQYF
NA,TRBD1,TRBV18,TRBJ2-1,TGTGCCAGCTCACCAAGACAGGGTTTAGGCAATGAGCAGTTCTTC,CASSPRQGLGNEQFF
once,TRBD1,TRBV3-1/TRBV3-2,TRBJ2-5,TGTGCCAGCACGGGACAGGTCGAGGGAGAGACCCAGTACTTC,CASTGQVEGETQYF
NA,NA,TRBV3-1/TRBV3-2,TRBJ2-5,TGTGCCAGCAGCCGTCTGGGCGGTGGGGGGGCCGGTGAGACCCAGTACTTC,CASSRLGGGGAGETQYF
NA,TRBD1,TRBV3-1/TRBV3-2,TRBJ2-5,TGTGCCAGCAGCCAAGATACAGGGGGCCAGGAGACCCAGTACTTC,CASSQDTGGQETQYF
NA,NA,TRBV28,TRBJ1-6,TGTGCCAGCAGTCCGTCAAGCCTCCTAGCTTCACCCCTCCACTTT,CASSPSSLLASPLHF
once,NA,TRBV4-2,TRBJ1-2,TGTGCCAGCAGCCAACCAGGGGAGTTATATGGCTACACCTTC,CASSQPGELYGYTF
NA,NA,TRBV19,TRBJ1-1,TGTGCCAGTGGGGCCGGGGGCACTGAAGCTTTCTTT,CASGAGGTEAFF
NA,NA,TRBV30,TRBJ1-1,TGTGCCTGGAGTAAGAGGATCCTGCACACTGAAGCTTTCTTT,CAWSKRILHTEAFF
NA,NA,TRBV24-1,TRBJ2-1,TGTGCCACCAGTGTTTCGGGCTCCTACAATGAGCAGTTCTTC,CATSVSGSYNEQFF
NA,TRBD1,TRBV5-8,TRBJ1-2,TGTGCCAGCAGCCGTAGGCAGGGGGCGGGCGACTATGGCTACACCTTC,CASSRRQGAGDYGYTF